This T cell receptor (beta chain) was sequenced in a study of T-cell memory formation after mild COVID-19. TCRdb processed the 5' RACE reads anew with MiXCR; each CDR3 protein has one entry. The table lists about half a million distinct CDR3 sequences, 15% to 20% of them singletons. CDR3 length: 14 residues. The V and J ends lost 0 bases and 0 bases respectively, with 4 bases between them. Germline V gene sequence: CDR1 SGHRS, CDR2 YFSETQ. The chain carries TRBV5-1 and TRBJ2-1; D ambiguous. Sequencing was carried out using PBMCs or a T cell subset sorted from them (not recorded which). The receptor comes from an adult woman who had mild COVID-19 (a few samples of this study predate the infection). Cell type and time point are not known. CDR3 coding DNA: TGCGCCAGCAGCTTGGACTACTCCTACAATGAGCAGTTCTTC. It yields the protein CASSLDYSYNEQFF.